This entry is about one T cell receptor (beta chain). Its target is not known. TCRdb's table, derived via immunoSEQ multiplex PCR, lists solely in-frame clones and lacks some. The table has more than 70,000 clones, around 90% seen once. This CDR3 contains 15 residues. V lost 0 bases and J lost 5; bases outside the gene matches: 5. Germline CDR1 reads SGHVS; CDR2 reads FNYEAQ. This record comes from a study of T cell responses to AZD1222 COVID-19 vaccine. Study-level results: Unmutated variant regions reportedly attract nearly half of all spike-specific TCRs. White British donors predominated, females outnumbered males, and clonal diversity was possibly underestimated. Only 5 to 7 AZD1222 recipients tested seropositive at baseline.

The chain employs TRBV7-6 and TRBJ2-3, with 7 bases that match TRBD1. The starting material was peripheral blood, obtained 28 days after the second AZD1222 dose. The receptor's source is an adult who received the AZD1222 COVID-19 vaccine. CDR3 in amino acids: CASSLATGLGDTQYF. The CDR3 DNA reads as TGTGCCAGCAGCTTAGCGACAGGGCTCGGAGATACGCAGTATTTT. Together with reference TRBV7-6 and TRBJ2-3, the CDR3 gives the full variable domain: GAGVSQSPRYKVTKRGQDVALRCDPISGHVSLYWYRQALGQGPEFLTYFNYEAQQDKSGLPNDRFSAERPEGSISTLTIQRTEQRDSAMYRCASSLATGLGDTQYFGPGTRLTVL.